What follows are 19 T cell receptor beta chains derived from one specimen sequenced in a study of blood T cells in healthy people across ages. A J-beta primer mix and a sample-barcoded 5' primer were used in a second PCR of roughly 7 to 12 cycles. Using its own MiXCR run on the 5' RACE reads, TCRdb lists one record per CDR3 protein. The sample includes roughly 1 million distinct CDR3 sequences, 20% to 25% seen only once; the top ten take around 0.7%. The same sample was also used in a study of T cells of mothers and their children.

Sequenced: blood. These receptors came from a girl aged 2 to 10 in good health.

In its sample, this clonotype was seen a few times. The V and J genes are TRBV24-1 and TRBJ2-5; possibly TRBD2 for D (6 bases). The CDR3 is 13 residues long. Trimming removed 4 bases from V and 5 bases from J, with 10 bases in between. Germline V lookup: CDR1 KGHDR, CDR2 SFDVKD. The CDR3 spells CATSERGRETQYF. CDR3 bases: TGTGCCACCAGTGAGCGGGGTAGGGAGACCCAGTACTTC.

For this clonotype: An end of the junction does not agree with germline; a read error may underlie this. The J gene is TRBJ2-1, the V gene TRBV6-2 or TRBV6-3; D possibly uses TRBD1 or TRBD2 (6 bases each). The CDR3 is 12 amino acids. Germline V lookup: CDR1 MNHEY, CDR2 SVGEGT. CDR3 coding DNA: TGTGCCAGCAGTTACGAGGGTTCTTGGAGGGGGTTC. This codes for CASSYEGSWRGF.

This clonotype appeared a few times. The CDR3 sequence is CASSRAREIYEQYF. CDR3 bases: TGTGCCAGCAGCCGAGCGCGCGAAATCTACGAGCAGTACTTC. This chain connects TRBV5-6 to TRBJ2-5; unclear D gene. TRBJ2-7 matches the DNA end more closely, so the J call is doubtful. The CDR3 totals 14 residues. Germline V gene lookup returns CDR1 SGHDT and CDR2 YYEEEE.

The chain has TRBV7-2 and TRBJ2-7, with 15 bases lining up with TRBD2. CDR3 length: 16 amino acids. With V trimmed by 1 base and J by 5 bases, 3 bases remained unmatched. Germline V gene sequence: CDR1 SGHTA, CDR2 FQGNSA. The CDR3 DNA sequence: TGTGCCAGCAGCTTAGGGACTAGCGGGGGGGTGGACGAGCAGTACTTC. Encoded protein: CASSLGTSGGVDEQYF.

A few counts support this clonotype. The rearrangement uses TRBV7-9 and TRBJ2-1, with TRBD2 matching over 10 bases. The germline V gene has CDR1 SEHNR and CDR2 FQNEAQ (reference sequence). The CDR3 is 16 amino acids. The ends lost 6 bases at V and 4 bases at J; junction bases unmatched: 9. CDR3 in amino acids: CASSYAGTSVYNEQFF. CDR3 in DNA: TGTGCCAGCAGTTATGCCGGGACTAGCGTTTACAATGAGCAGTTCTTC. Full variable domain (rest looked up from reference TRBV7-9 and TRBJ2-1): DTGVSQNPRHKITKRGQNVTFRCDPISEHNRLYWYRQTLGQGPEFLTYFQNEAQLEKSRLLSDRFSAERPKGSFSTLEIQRTEQGDSAMYLCASSYAGTSVYNEQFFGPGTRLTVL.

CDR3 loop: CASSLVSGASGNTIYF. CDR3 sequence (DNA): TGTGCCAGCAGCTTAGTTAGCGGGGCTTCGGGAAACACCATATATTTT. The rearrangement joins TRBV7-8 to TRBJ1-3; weak D call: TRBD1 (5 bases). V lost 1 base and J lost 4, with 14 bases in between. Germline-derived CDR1 and CDR2 are SGHVS and FQNEAQ. The CDR3 loop spans 16 amino acids.

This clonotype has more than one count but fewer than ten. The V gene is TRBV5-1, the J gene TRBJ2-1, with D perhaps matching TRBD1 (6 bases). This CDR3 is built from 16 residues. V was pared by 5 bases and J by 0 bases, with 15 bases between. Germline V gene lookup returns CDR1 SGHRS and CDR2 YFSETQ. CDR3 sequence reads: CASRSTLGGSYNEQFF. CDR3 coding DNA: TGCGCCAGCAGGTCTACCTTAGGGGGCTCCTACAATGAGCAGTTCTTC.

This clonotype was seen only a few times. Here the CDR3 reads CSAQRGDPGGGEQYF. In nucleotides, the CDR3 is TGCAGTGCCCAAAGGGGGGACCCTGGGGGGGGAGAGCAGTACTTC. The chain recombines TRBV20-1 with TRBJ2-1; the D gene is possibly TRBD2 (7 bases). The assigned J gene may be wrong: the sequence end matches TRBJ2-7 better. CDR1 and CDR2 (germline): DFQATT, SNEGSKA (reference sequence). The CDR3 loop spans 15 amino acids.

The DNA for the CDR3 is TGCAGCGTTGAACGGCAGCCGAACACCGGGGAGCTGTTTTTT. This codes for CSVERQPNTGELFF. The genes are TRBV29-1 and TRBJ2-2; D unresolved. Trimming cost V 2 bases and J 0 bases, with 7 bases left between them. Germline V CDR1 and CDR2: SQVTM, ANQGSEA. CDR3 size: 14 residues.

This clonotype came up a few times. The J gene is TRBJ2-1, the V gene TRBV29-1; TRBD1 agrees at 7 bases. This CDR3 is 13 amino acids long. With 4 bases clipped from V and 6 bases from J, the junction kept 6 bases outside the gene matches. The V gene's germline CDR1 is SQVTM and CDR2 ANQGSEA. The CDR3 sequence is CSVVREGANEQFF. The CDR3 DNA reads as TGCAGCGTTGTTCGTGAGGGGGCCAATGAGCAGTTCTTC.

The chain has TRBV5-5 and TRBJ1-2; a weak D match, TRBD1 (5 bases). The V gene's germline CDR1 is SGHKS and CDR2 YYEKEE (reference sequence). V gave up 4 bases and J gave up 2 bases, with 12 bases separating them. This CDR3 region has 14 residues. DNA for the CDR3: TGTGCCAGCAGCCACTCCGGGACCAACTATGGCTACACCTTC. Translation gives CASSHSGTNYGYTF.

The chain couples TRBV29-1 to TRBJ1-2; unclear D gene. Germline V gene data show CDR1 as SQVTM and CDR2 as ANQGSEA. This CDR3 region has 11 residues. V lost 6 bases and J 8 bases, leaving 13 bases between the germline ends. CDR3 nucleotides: TGCAGCGTCACGACCCTAGAGGGCTACACCTTC. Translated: CSVTTLEGYTF.

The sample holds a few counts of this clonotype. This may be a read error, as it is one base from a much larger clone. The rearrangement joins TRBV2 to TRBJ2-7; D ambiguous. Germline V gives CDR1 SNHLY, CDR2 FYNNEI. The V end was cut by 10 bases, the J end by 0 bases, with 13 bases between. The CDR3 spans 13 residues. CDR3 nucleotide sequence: TGTGCCACCAGAGCGAGGAGCTCCTACGAGCAGTACTTC. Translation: CATRARSSYEQYF.

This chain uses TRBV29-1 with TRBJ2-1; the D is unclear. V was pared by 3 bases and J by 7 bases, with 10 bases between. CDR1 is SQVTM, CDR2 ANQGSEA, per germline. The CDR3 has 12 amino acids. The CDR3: CSVDRVPNEQFF. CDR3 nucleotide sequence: TGCAGCGTTGACCGGGTTCCGAATGAGCAGTTCTTC.

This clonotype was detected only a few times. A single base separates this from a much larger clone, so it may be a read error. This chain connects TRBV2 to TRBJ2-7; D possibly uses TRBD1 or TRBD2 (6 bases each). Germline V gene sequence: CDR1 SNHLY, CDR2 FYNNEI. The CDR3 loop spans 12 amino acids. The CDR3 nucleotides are TGTGCCGGCAGGAGGGGGGAGTACGAGCAGTACTTC. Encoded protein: CAGRRGEYEQYF.

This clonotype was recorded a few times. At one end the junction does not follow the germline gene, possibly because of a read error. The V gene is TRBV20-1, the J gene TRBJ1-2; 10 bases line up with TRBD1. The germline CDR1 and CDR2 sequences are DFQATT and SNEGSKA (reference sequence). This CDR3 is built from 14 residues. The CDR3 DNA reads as TGCAGTGCAAAGGGGACAGGGGCTAACTATGGCCACACCTTC. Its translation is CSAKGTGANYGHTF.

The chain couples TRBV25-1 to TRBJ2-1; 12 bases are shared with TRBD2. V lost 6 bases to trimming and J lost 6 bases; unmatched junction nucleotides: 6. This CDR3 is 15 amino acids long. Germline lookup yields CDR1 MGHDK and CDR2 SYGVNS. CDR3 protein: CASSPTSGSSNEQFF. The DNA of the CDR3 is TGTGCCAGCAGCCCGACTAGCGGGAGCTCCAATGAGCAGTTCTTC. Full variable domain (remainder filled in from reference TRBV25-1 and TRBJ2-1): EADIYQTPRYLVIGTGKKITLECSQTMGHDKMYWYQQDPGMELHLIHYSYGVNSTEKGDLSSESTVSRIRTEHFPLTLESARPSHTSQYLCASSPTSGSSNEQFFGPGTRLTVL.

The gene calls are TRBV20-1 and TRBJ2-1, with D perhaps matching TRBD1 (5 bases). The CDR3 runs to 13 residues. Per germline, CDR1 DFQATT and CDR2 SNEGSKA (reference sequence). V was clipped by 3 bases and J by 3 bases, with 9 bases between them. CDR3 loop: CSARVDSYNEQFF. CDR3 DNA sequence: TGCAGTGCTAGGGTAGACAGCTACAATGAGCAGTTCTTC.

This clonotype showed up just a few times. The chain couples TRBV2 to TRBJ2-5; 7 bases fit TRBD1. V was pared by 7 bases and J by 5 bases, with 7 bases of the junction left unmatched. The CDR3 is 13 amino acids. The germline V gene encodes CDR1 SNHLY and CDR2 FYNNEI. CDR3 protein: CASTLIQGETQYF. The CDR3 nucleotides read TGTGCCAGCACCCTAATACAGGGGGAGACCCAGTACTTC.